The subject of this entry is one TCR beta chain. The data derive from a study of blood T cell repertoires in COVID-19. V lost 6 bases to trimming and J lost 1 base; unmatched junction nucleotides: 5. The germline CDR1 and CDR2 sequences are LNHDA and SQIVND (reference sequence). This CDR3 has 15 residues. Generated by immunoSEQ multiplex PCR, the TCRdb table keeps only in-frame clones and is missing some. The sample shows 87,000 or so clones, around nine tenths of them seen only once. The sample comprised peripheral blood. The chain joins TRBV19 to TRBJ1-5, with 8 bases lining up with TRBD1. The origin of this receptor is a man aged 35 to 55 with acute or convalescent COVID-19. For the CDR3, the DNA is TGTGCCAGTAGCACAGGGGGTGTGAGCAATCAGCCCCAGCATTTT. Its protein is CASSTGGVSNQPQHF. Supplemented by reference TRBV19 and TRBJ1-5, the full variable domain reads DGGITQSPKYLFRKEGQNVTLSCEQNLNHDAMYWYRQDPGQGLRLIYYSQIVNDFQKGDIAEGYSVSREKKESFPLTVTSAQKNPTAFYLCASSTGGVSNQPQHFGDGTRLSIL.